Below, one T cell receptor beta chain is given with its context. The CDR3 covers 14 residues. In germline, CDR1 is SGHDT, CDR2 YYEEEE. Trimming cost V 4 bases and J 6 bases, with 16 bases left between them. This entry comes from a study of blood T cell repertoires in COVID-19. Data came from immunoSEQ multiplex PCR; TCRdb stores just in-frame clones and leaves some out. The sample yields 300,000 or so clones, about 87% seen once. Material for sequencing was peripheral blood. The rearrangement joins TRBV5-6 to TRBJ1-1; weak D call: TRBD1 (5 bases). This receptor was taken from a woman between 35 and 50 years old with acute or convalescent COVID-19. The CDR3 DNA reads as TGTGCCAGCAGCCGCCCCGCTGGGGGGTCTGAAGCTTTCTTT. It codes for CASSRPAGGSEAFF.